One sample yielded the 22 T cell receptor beta chains listed below, sequenced in a study of blood T cell repertoires in COVID-19. This table comes from immunoSEQ multiplex PCR, and its TCRdb copy is limited to in-frame clones, with some not included. The sample lists 40,000 or so clones; more than 85% were seen once. The sequencing input was peripheral blood. All receptors come from a man over 45 with active COVID-19.

The V and J genes are TRBV3-1 (or the pseudogene TRBV3-2) and TRBJ2-7; D perhaps matches TRBD2 (6 bases). Germline values: CDR1 LGHDT, CDR2 YNNKEL (reference sequence). The germline V and J ends were trimmed by 4 bases and 2 bases, with 15 bases remaining between them. The CDR3 has 15 amino acids. This chain's CDR3 is CASSPGAARTYEQYF. Here the CDR3 DNA reads TGTGCCAGCAGCCCGGGAGCAGCTCGCACCTACGAGCAGTACTTC.

The chain employs TRBV7-3 and TRBJ1-2; D remains ambiguous. The CDR3 sequence is 13 residues long. Germline V gene sequence: CDR1 SGHTA, CDR2 FQGTGA. V lost 0 bases and J lost 6, with 8 bases in between. The CDR3: CASSLTGSDGYTF. The CDR3 DNA is TGTGCCAGCAGCTTAACTGGCAGCGATGGCTACACCTTC.

The J gene is TRBJ1-5, the V gene TRBV30; D is possibly TRBD1 (5 bases). Germline CDR1 is GTSNPN and CDR2 is SVGIG (reference sequence). The ends were cut back, 2 bases at V and 5 bases at J, with 10 bases in the middle. This CDR3 contains 13 residues. The DNA for the CDR3 is TGTGCCTGGAGTATTGACAGAGATCAGCCCCAGCATTTT. It specifies CAWSIDRDQPQHF.

This clone was seen a single time. The chain links TRBV14 to TRBJ1-1; a weak D match, TRBD1 (6 bases). Trimming removed 4 bases from V and 4 bases from J, with 13 bases in between. Germline assignment: CDR1 SGHDN and CDR2 FVKESK. The CDR3 sequence is 14 residues long. The CDR3 DNA reads TGTGCCAGCAGCCGACTCTCGACAGGCACTGAAGCTTTCTTT. Translating it yields CASSRLSTGTEAFF.

The rearrangement links TRBV9 to TRBJ2-7; D may be TRBD2 (7 bases). Trimming stripped 4 bases from V and 3 bases from J, with 14 bases between. Germline V gene data show CDR1 as SGDLS and CDR2 as YYNGEE. CDR3 length: 14 amino acids. Here the CDR3 reads CASSPRGGVYEQYF. The CDR3 bases are TGTGCCAGCAGCCCGAGGGGGGGAGTCTACGAGCAGTACTTC.

The chain links TRBV9 to TRBJ2-3; TRBD1 might be the D (7 bases). V was shortened by 3 bases and J by 6 bases, with 23 bases between the two germline ends. The length of the CDR3 is 17 residues. Germline assignment: CDR1 SGDLS and CDR2 YYNGEE. CDR3 sequence (DNA): TGTGCCAGCAGCGAATTCCCGGGACTTCCGACAGGGGATACGCAGTATTTT. Translating gives CASSEFPGLPTGDTQYF.

This rearrangement joins TRBV7-6 to TRBJ2-3, with a tentative D call TRBD2 (5 bases). Germline lookup yields CDR1 SGHVS and CDR2 FNYEAQ. V was pared by 2 bases and J by 3 bases, with 15 bases between. CDR3 length equals 16 residues. In DNA, the CDR3 is TGTGCCAGCAGCTTAACGCCAGGCAGGAGGACAGATACGCAGTATTTT. Amino acid sequence: CASSLTPGRRTDTQYF.

The V gene is TRBV10-2, the J gene TRBJ1-4, with TRBD1 matching 8 bases. Trimming removed 8 bases from V and 7 bases from J; junction bases left unmatched: 15. The CDR3 length is 16 residues. Germline CDR1 is WSHSY and CDR2 is SAAADI. The CDR3 region has the DNA TGCGCCAGCTCAAGGATAGGACAGGGTGGAAGTGAAAAACTGTTTTTT. Protein: CASSRIGQGGSEKLFF.

The V call is TRBV2, the J call TRBJ2-7; 9 nucleotides align to TRBD1. The CDR3 loop spans 15 amino acids. Trimming removed 5 bases from V and 4 bases from J; junction bases left unmatched: 9. Germline V CDR1 and CDR2: SNHLY, FYNNEI. CDR3 sequence reads: CASSIQGAWGYEQYF. The CDR3 DNA follows: TGTGCCAGCAGTATACAGGGGGCTTGGGGATACGAGCAGTACTTC. The full variable domain, in which reference TRBV2 and TRBJ2-7 provide the parts outside the CDR3, is EPEVTQTPSHQVTQMGQEVILRCVPISNHLYFYWYRQILGQKVEFLVSFYNNEISEKSEIFDDQFSVERPDGSNFTLKIRSTKLEDSAMYFCASSIQGAWGYEQYFGPGTRLTVT.

The chain joins TRBV5-1 to TRBJ2-2; weak D call: TRBD2 (5 bases). Deletions cut 4 bases from V and 0 bases from J, with 10 bases between. CDR1 is SGHRS, CDR2 YFSETQ, per germline. The CDR3 length is 15 residues. The CDR3 is CASSPDGANTGELFF. CDR3 in DNA: TGCGCCAGCAGCCCGGACGGGGCGAACACCGGGGAGCTGTTTTTT.

This clone was picked up one time. The CDR3 bases are TGTGCCTGGAGTGTGGGGCTCTACGAGCAGTACTTC. Translation gives CAWSVGLYEQYF. V is TRBV30 and J is TRBJ2-7; D is perhaps TRBD1 (5 bases). This CDR3 spans 12 amino acids. The germline V gene has CDR1 GTSNPN and CDR2 SVGIG (reference sequence). The ends were cut back, 0 bases at V and 3 bases at J, with 6 bases in the middle. The whole variable domain, filled in from reference TRBV30 and TRBJ2-7, reads SQTIHQWPATLVQPVGSPLSLECTVEGTSNPNLYWYRQAAGRGLQLLFYSVGIGQISSEVPQNLSASRPQDRQFILSSKKLLLSDSGFYLCAWSVGLYEQYFGPGTRLTVT.

This clone was counted only a few times. V and J are TRBV7-2 and TRBJ1-2, with D hard to call. Germline CDR1 reads SGHTA; CDR2 reads FQGNSA. V dropped 2 bases and J dropped 0 bases, with 7 bases sitting between them. The length of the CDR3 is 14 residues. The CDR3 spells CASSLQVANYGYTF. The CDR3 nucleotides are TGTGCCAGCAGCTTACAGGTGGCTAACTATGGCTACACCTTC.

The chain joins TRBV9 to TRBJ2-5; D uncertain. The V gene's germline CDR1 is SGDLS and CDR2 YYNGEE. This CDR3 contains 13 residues. V was trimmed by 0 bases and J by 3 bases, leaving 6 bases between them. Here the CDR3 DNA reads TGTGCCAGCAGCGTAGGGAGAGAAGAGACCCAGTACTTC. Translated, it gives CASSVGREETQYF.

The chain uses TRBV9 and TRBJ1-1; D perhaps matches TRBD1 (5 bases). Germline CDR1 is SGDLS and CDR2 is YYNGEE. CDR3 length equals 15 residues. The V and J ends lost 4 bases and 11 bases respectively, with 24 bases between them. The CDR3 loop reads CASSPSGDEGSGAFF. The CDR3 nucleotides read TGTGCCAGCAGCCCCAGCGGGGATGAGGGGTCTGGGGCTTTCTTT.

This chain joins TRBV11-2 and TRBJ2-5, with 8 bases lining up with TRBD1. The V and J ends lost 4 bases and 2 bases, in that order; junction bases with no gene match: 3. From germline, CDR1 is SGHAT and CDR2 FQNNGV. The CDR3 spans 14 residues. The CDR3 loop is CASSWTGLQETQYF. For the CDR3, the DNA is TGTGCCAGCAGCTGGACAGGGCTGCAAGAGACCCAGTACTTC.

The rearrangement links TRBV30 to TRBJ2-5, with D uncertain. The CDR3 consists of 12 residues. The V gene's germline CDR1 is GTSNPN and CDR2 SVGIG (reference sequence). V was pared by 3 bases and J by 5 bases, with 10 bases between. The DNA of the CDR3 is TGTGCCTGGAGGAAACTTACGGAGACCCAGTACTTC. Translation gives CAWRKLTETQYF.

The CDR3 DNA is TGTGCCAGCAGGGCATGGACAGTTAACTATGGCTACACCTTC. This sequence encodes CASRAWTVNYGYTF. The J gene is TRBJ1-2, the V gene TRBV2, with D maybe TRBD1 (6 bases). The germline V gene encodes CDR1 SNHLY and CDR2 FYNNEI. V was cut by 6 bases and J by 1 base, with 12 bases left in between. CDR3 length: 14 residues.

This clone was seen just once. The V and J genes are TRBV6-2 or TRBV6-3 and TRBJ2-7; D not resolved. CDR3 length equals 15 residues. The germline gives CDR1 MNHEY, CDR2 SVGEGT. Deletions cut 0 bases from V and 3 bases from J, with 12 bases between. The CDR3 region has the DNA TGTGCCAGCAGTTACTCCCCAGGAATTCACTACGAGCAGTACTTC. It encodes CASSYSPGIHYEQYF.

The gene calls are TRBV4-2 and TRBJ2-1; TRBD2 matches at 8 bases. Germline CDR1 reads LGHNA; CDR2 reads YNFKEQ. This CDR3 has 16 amino acids. V was clipped by 0 bases and J by 3 bases; unmatched bases: 4. In DNA, the CDR3 is TGTGCCAGCAGCCAAGATTGGCGGGGGGTCTACAATGAGCAGTTCTTC. This sequence encodes CASSQDWRGVYNEQFF.

There are a few counts of this clone. The chain is built from TRBV10-1 and TRBJ1-6; 8 nucleotides align to TRBD1. The CDR3 contains 15 residues. With 0 bases clipped from V and 8 bases from J, the junction kept 3 bases outside the gene matches. CDR1 and CDR2 from the germline V gene are WNHNN and SYGVQD (reference sequence). The CDR3 bases are TGCGCCAGCAGTGAGTCTCGGACAGGGTATTCACCCCTCCACTTT. It encodes CASSESRTGYSPLHF.

The rearrangement joins TRBV21-1 to TRBJ1-5; the table's D call TRBD1 went unverified against the DNA. TRBV21-1 is tagged as a pseudogene. The CDR3 totals 17 residues. CDR3 bases: TGTGCCAGCAGCAAAGGGGTTGGACAGCCTTCAAATCAGCCCCAGCATTTT. Translated: CASSKGVGQPSNQPQHF.

This chain links TRBV3-1 (or the pseudogene TRBV3-2) with TRBJ2-3; D not certain. V lost 8 bases to trimming and J lost 1 base, with 16 bases between them. Per the germline V gene, CDR1 is LGHDT and CDR2 is YNNKEL (reference sequence). The CDR3 has 15 amino acids. CDR3 residues: CASGLGPSGTDTQYF. CDR3 bases: TGTGCCAGCGGCCTTGGGCCGTCAGGCACAGATACGCAGTATTTT.